This T cell receptor beta chain was recovered during a study of blood T cell repertoires in COVID-19. As for the study in general: From the United States, Italy and Spain came samples of acute and convalescent COVID-19. Sources were T cells, B-cell-depleted T cells, or PBMCs; the material itself was cDNA or gDNA.

The CDR3 spans 16 residues. Germline loops: CDR1 LNHDA, CDR2 SQIVND (reference sequence). Deletions cut 2 bases from V and 5 bases from J, with 16 bases between. Per the original data handling: Reference gene primers were amplified, and this amplification served to estimate nucleated cell counts. Here immunoSEQ multiplex PCR was the method, and the copy in TCRdb shows in-frame clones only, minus some. That table is the source of V, J and clone size, and D and trimming were worked out from the DNA. Of approximately 46,000 clones in the sample, around 82% were seen once. Input material: peripheral blood. This chain links TRBV19 with TRBJ1-5; D is uncertain. The sequence was obtained from a woman in her sixties with acute or convalescent COVID-19. The CDR3 loop reads CASSILGISGDQPQHF. For the CDR3, the DNA is TGTGCCAGTAGTATACTCGGGATTTCAGGCGATCAGCCCCAGCATTTT.